The 10 T cell receptor beta chains below all came from one sample that was sequenced in a study of blood T cell repertoires in COVID-19. TCRdb's copy holds only in-frame clones and misses some; the assay was immunoSEQ multiplex PCR. Of about 270,000 clones listed, around nine tenths are singletons. The specimen sequenced was peripheral blood. All receptors derive from a man in his forties with active or convalescent COVID-19.

The CDR3, as DNA: TGTGCCAGTAGTGCACTTGACACCGGGGAGCTGTTTTTT. Its protein product is CASSALDTGELFF. The chain recombines TRBV19 with TRBJ2-2, with no clear D. The CDR3 loop spans 13 amino acids. V was clipped by 5 bases and J by 3 bases, with 7 bases between them. Germline V lookup: CDR1 LNHDA, CDR2 SQIVND (reference sequence). The full variable domain, rest sourced from reference TRBV19 and TRBJ2-2, is DGGITQSPKYLFRKEGQNVTLSCEQNLNHDAMYWYRQDPGQGLRLIYYSQIVNDFQKGDIAEGYSVSREKKESFPLTVTSAQKNPTAFYLCASSALDTGELFFGEGSRLTVL.

The rearrangement joins TRBV5-8 to TRBJ1-2; TRBD1 might be the D (6 bases). CDR1 is SGHTS and CDR2 is YDEGEE in the germline V gene. The CDR3 has 13 residues. Trimming removed 0 bases from V and 8 bases from J, with 11 bases in between. In nucleotides, the CDR3 is TGTGCCAGCAGCTTGGTGGGGGCGCGCGGCTACACCTTC. This codes for CASSLVGARGYTF.

The chain couples TRBV7-6 to TRBJ2-5; tentatively, D is TRBD1 (5 bases). Trimming removed 1 base at V and 5 bases at J, with 8 bases between. This CDR3 has 13 amino acids. The germline CDR1 and CDR2 sequences are SGHVS and FNYEAQ. CDR3 in amino acids: CASSLGKGETQYF. DNA for the CDR3: TGTGCCAGCAGCTTAGGAAAGGGGGAGACCCAGTACTTC.

CDR3 loop: CASSLGASTRETQYF. CDR3 nucleotides: TGTGCCAGCAGCTTGGGGGCATCGACAAGAGAGACCCAGTACTTC. The chain is built from TRBV5-5 and TRBJ2-5; no clear D gene. The V end lost 0 bases, the J end lost 4 bases, and 13 bases lay between the germline ends. CDR1 and CDR2 from the germline V gene are SGHKS and YYEKEE (reference sequence). This CDR3 has 15 amino acids.

Here the CDR3 DNA reads TGTGCCAGCAGCCTCGGGACAGGCAGGACTGAAGCTTTCTTT. Translation: CASSLGTGRTEAFF. The rearrangement uses TRBV11-3 and TRBJ1-1; 8 nucleotides line up with TRBD1. The CDR3 covers 14 residues. The germline V gene encodes CDR1 SGHNT and CDR2 YENEEA. V was pared by 5 bases and J by 5 bases, with 7 bases of the junction left unmatched.

This sequence joins TRBV6-5 and TRBJ1-1; 8 bases are a match to TRBD1. The germline V gene encodes CDR1 MNHEY and CDR2 SVGAGI. V lost 5 bases to trimming and J lost 7 bases; unmatched junction nucleotides: 6. The CDR3 length is 13 residues. As DNA, the CDR3 is TGTGCCAGCAGTAACGACAGGGGCGGTGAAGCTTTCTTT. It yields the protein CASSNDRGGEAFF.

The CDR3 DNA is TGCAGTGCTAGTTTGGGCGGGGCAACCACAGATACGCAGTATTTT. This translates into CSASLGGATTDTQYF. The chain employs TRBV20-1 and TRBJ2-3; D is perhaps TRBD2 (6 bases). The germline gives CDR1 DFQATT, CDR2 SNEGSKA (reference sequence). The CDR3 sequence is 15 residues long. The V end was cut by 3 bases, the J end by 2 bases, with 15 bases between.

The chain combines TRBV28 with TRBJ1-3; D uncertain. Germline CDR1 is MDHEN and CDR2 is SYDVKM. V was clipped by 6 bases and J by 0 bases, with 18 bases between them. The CDR3 spans 17 residues. CDR3 nucleotide sequence: TGTGCCAGCAGGTTCTCCGGGGTTTCAAGCTCTGGAAACACCATATATTTT. Amino acids: CASRFSGVSSSGNTIYF.

This chain joins TRBV12-3 or TRBV12-4 and TRBJ1-6; D is unresolved. V was shortened by 6 bases and J by 5 bases, with 8 bases between the two germline ends. CDR3 length: 13 amino acids. Written as DNA, the CDR3 is TGTGCCAGCAGCGATCGAGATAATTCACCCCTCCACTTT. Translating gives CASSDRDNSPLHF.

CDR3 residues: CASTHSGSLAYEQYF. In DNA form, the CDR3 reads TGTGCCAGCACCCATAGCGGGAGTCTCGCCTACGAGCAGTACTTC. The chain recombines TRBV2 with TRBJ2-7; TRBD2 aligns across 9 bases. The CDR3 covers 15 residues. Germline assignment: CDR1 SNHLY and CDR2 FYNNEI. Unmatched junction bases numbered 9, after V lost 7 bases and J lost 2 bases.